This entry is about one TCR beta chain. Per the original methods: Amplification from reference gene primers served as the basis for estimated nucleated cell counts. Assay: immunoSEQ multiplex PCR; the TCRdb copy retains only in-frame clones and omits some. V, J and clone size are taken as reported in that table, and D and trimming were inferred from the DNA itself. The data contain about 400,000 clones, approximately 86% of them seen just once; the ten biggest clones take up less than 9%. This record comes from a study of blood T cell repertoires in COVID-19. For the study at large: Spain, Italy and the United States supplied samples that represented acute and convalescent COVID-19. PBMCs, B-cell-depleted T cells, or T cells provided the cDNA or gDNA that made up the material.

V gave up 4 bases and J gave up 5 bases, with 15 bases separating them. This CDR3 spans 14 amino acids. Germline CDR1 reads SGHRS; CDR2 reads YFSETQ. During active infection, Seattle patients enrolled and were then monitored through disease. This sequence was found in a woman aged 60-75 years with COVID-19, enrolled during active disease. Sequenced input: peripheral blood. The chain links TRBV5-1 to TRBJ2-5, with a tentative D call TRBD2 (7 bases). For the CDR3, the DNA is TGCGCCAGCAGCCTGTTGGGGGGGGCCGAGACCCAGTACTTC. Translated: CASSLLGGAETQYF.